This TCR beta chain derives from a study of shared clonotypes between healthy human individuals (dated by TCRdb to the early 2020s). Some background on the complete study: The cohort included a few men and a couple of women between 18 and 49 years of age. To increase sequencing depth and limit assay-specific biases, different laboratories used diverse techniques to prepare libraries and sequence TCR repertoires. Leukapheresis yielded between about 0.85 and 10 billion PBMCs per donor. Per donor, three plates each were used for CD4 naive and CD4 memory, two for CD8 naive, and one for CD8 memory. The study deeply sequenced blood TCR repertoires of about 5 healthy adults to estimate repertoire size and the extent of clonotype sharing between individuals. Study-wide conclusions, independent of this receptor: Pairwise subsampling indicated that sequencing depth was expected to affect the degree of clonotype sharing among donors. Across several donors, around 5% of naive CD4, roughly 3.3% of naive CD8, under 2.5% of memory CD4, and about 0.44% of memory CD8 clonotypes were shared. Sampling was restricted to blood, and TCR repertoires in tissue are likely to differ from TCR repertoires in blood. The small number of donors limited the genetic and exposure-history diversity represented. Compared with non-shared clonotypes, the clonotypes found in all four sorted-subset donors had higher generation probabilities. Estimated clonotype richness was generally larger for naive than for memory subsets. Incomplete sequencing was indicated by rarefaction of sorted-subset datasets, despite the large sequencing depth.

This clone was seen a single time. Its antigen is not yet known. Base qualities are not at hand, and no much larger clone is one base apart. Between the V and J ends, shortened by 3 bases and 4 bases respectively, the junction contains 12 bases. Reading from cysteine to phenylalanine, the CDR3 counts 14 amino acids. Only CDR3 DNA remains: 42 bases, in frame from the first base. Per the germline V gene, KGHSH is the CDR1 and LQKENI is the CDR2. Using the deep immunoSEQ assay, multiplex PCR amplified TCR CDR3 regions from genomic DNA. Extracted genomic DNA from each cell subset was distributed evenly across all wells of several immunoSEQ 96-well plates, and each plate was treated as a replicate. For sorted subsets, each replicate PCR was loaded with 200 ng genomic DNA, equivalent to 30,000 or so T cell genomes. Purified libraries were measured with a Qubit 3.0 fluorometer, size-checked on a Bioanalyzer 2100, and measured again with the KAPA Library Quantification kit. Every immunoSEQ 96-well plate was sequenced on a dedicated single-read 150-cycle Illumina NextSeq 550 flow cell. Per the authors' processing: Because the immunoSEQ output held only junctional sequences and lacked quality scores, the filtering could not match the filtering applied to full-length reads. Sequences were annotated with PyIR, a Python wrapper for IgBLAST v1.9, using IMGT germline references to assign V/J genes and CDR3. Any read was removed if the V/J assignment was weak (E-value above 1e-6), the CDR3 was missing, or the read contained stop codons, out-of-frame junctions, or ambiguous translated residues. V3J clonotypes were defined by identical inferred V gene, J gene, and CDR3 amino acid sequence. To compute the percentage overlap between repertoires, the number of shared unique clonotypes was divided by the size of the smaller repertoire. Repertoire richness was assessed with RTK rarefaction, the Chao1 estimator, and Recon v2.1 estimates of unobserved clonotypes. OLGA was used to compute generation probabilities for all TCRbeta clonotypes that the gDNA method yielded from several donors. TCRdb took this table from immuneACCESS and kept in-frame rearrangements with V and J called. Such tables lack part of the clones; where checked against another copy, unresolved V genes explain under half of the gap, and the rest is unexplained. The V and J calls and clone size come from that table; D and trimming were worked out from the DNA. The sample table holds roughly 2,300,000 clones, of which 85% to 95% were seen once. The leading ten clones occupy 0.37% of the sample.

Healthy HIV-negative adults with no recently reported acute infections or vaccinations were included as donors. Only Caucasian adults living in Nashville, Tennessee, USA were represented among the donors. Magnetic negative selection was used to enrich CD4+ T cells, after which naive cells were positively selected on CD45RA and the negative fraction became the memory subset. Blood was obtained by leukapheresis, after which PBMCs were separated by Ficoll-Histopaque density gradient centrifugation and cryopreserved in liquid nitrogen vapor phase. Analytical flow cytometry was used to check the purity and quantity of each magnetically sorted T cell population. Genomic DNA was isolated from each sorted fraction and quantified by UV absorbance on a Nanodrop 2000c.

The sequenced sample was naive CD4+ T cells from PBMCs. Per the publication, the cell subset or site label means: CD45RA+ positively selected. This clonotype was sampled from a young man in good health. Some clones in this sample may be carry-over from other donors' samples. The V and J genes are TRBV18 and TRBJ1-1, with the identity of the D gene unclear. The sequenced DNA: TGTGCCAGCTCACCCGCGGTTGTAGGCACTGAAGCTTTCTTT. The encoded protein is CASSPAVVGTEAFF.